Following are 23 T cell receptor beta chains from one sample sequenced in a study of a mutant IDH1 vaccine in newly diagnosed glioma. Time point given: week 47, end of study. Vaccination comprised doses that each held 300 ug of mutant IDH1 20-mer peptide, plus topical imiquimod. Some clones are missing from TCRdb's copy, which holds only in-frame ones; the method was immunoSEQ multiplex PCR. Found here are about 60,000 clones, 80% to 85% of them singletons; the top ten hold 3% to 3.5%. Their target antigens are unknown. This sample comprised PBMCs, obtained from a glioma patient whose treatment included an IDH1 peptide vaccine. These receptors were taken from a woman in her forties or fifties with glioma.

The J gene is TRBJ1-1, the V gene TRBV7-3; 8 nucleotides agree with TRBD1. CDR3 length: 13 residues. J gave up 4 bases and V 4 bases, and 2 bases lay outside the gene matches. The germline CDR1 and CDR2 sequences are SGHTA and FQGTGA. CDR3 sequence: CASSSQGATEAFF. CDR3 in DNA: TGTGCCAGCAGCTCGCAGGGGGCCACTGAAGCTTTCTTT.

J is TRBJ2-7 and V is TRBV6-5; D remains ambiguous. CDR1 is MNHEY, CDR2 SVGAGI, per germline. The CDR3 is 12 residues long. Trimming cost V 5 bases and J 7 bases, with 12 bases left between them. The CDR3 reads CASSPPAREQYF. CDR3 nucleotide sequence: TGTGCCAGCAGTCCGCCGGCCCGGGAGCAGTACTTC.

This chain uses TRBV4-1 with TRBJ1-2, with 9 bases that match TRBD1. CDR3 length: 15 residues. Germline V gene sequence: CDR1 MGHRA, CDR2 YSYEKL. The V segment lost 4 bases and the J segment 0 bases; nucleotides outside the gene matches: 3. CDR3 loop: CASSRGTGTNYGYTF. The CDR3 DNA follows: TGCGCCAGCAGCCGAGGGACAGGGACTAACTATGGCTACACCTTC.

The chain couples TRBV5-8 to TRBJ1-3; 8 bases are shared with TRBD1. Germline lookup yields CDR1 SGHTS and CDR2 YDEGEE. The CDR3 contains 16 residues. Trimming removed 3 bases from V and 0 bases from J; junction bases left unmatched: 5. CDR3 amino acids: CASSYGQGLSGNTIYF. The CDR3 DNA reads TGTGCCAGCAGCTACGGACAGGGCCTCTCTGGAAACACCATATATTTT.

The rearrangement joins TRBV19 to TRBJ2-2; maybe TRBD1 (6 bases). CDR1 and CDR2 from the germline V gene are LNHDA and SQIVND (reference sequence). The length of the CDR3 is 14 residues. The V end was cut by 2 bases, the J end by 8 bases, with 12 bases between. This chain's CDR3 is CASSIPGAGGELFF. In DNA, the CDR3 is TGTGCCAGTAGTATACCAGGGGCAGGGGGGGAGCTGTTTTTT.

This chain joins TRBV19 and TRBJ2-5; no clear D. The CDR3 is made up of 13 amino acids. Germline lookup yields CDR1 LNHDA and CDR2 SQIVND (reference sequence). The V end lost 3 bases, the J end lost 5 bases, and 10 bases lay between the germline ends. DNA for the CDR3: TGTGCCAGTAGTATTGGGCAGGAGGAGACCCAGTACTTC. This encodes CASSIGQEETQYF.

This chain joins TRBV5-4 and TRBJ1-3, with D perhaps TRBD1 (6 bases). This CDR3 spans 15 amino acids. Per the germline V gene, CDR1 is SGHNT and CDR2 is YYREEE (reference sequence). V was cut by 4 bases and J by 0 bases, with 11 bases left in between. CDR3 DNA: TGTGCCAGCAGCGCAGGGGTGAGCTCTGGAAACACCATATATTTT. This codes for CASSAGVSSGNTIYF.

This rearrangement joins TRBV4-1 to TRBJ2-5; 8 bases map to TRBD1. Germline CDR1 is MGHRA and CDR2 is YSYEKL. The V segment lost 4 bases and the J segment 5 bases; nucleotides outside the gene matches: 3. The CDR3 extends over 13 amino acids. CDR3: CASSPTGGETQYF. As DNA, the CDR3 is TGCGCCAGCAGCCCCACAGGGGGGGAGACCCAGTACTTC.

The V call is TRBV28, the J call TRBJ1-1; the match to TRBD1 covers 7 bases. Germline V gene data show CDR1 as MDHEN and CDR2 as SYDVKM. This CDR3 is built from 16 residues. V shed 1 base, J shed 4 bases, and the junction held 9 bases outside the gene matches. The CDR3 DNA is TGTGCCAGCAGTTTATTAACCACAGGGGTGGGCACTGAAGCTTTCTTT. This encodes CASSLLTTGVGTEAFF.

V usage is TRBV13 and J usage is TRBJ2-2, with 10 nucleotides matching TRBD2. Germline lookup yields CDR1 PRHDT and CDR2 FYEKMQ (reference sequence). J was trimmed by 4 bases and V by 4 bases; bases with no gene match: 3. This CDR3 is built from 15 residues. The CDR3 region has the DNA TGTGCCAGCAGCTCAGCGGGGGGGCCCACCGGGGAGCTGTTTTTT. This gives the protein CASSSAGGPTGELFF.

This clone appeared a single time. The chain carries TRBV9 and TRBJ2-7; TRBD2 matches at 9 bases. CDR1 SGDLS and CDR2 YYNGEE come from the germline V gene. The V segment lost 0 bases and the J segment 9 bases; nucleotides outside the gene matches: 16. The CDR3 totals 17 residues. CDR3 sequence reads: CASSVGASGVTPFGQYF. The CDR3 DNA is TGTGCCAGCAGCGTAGGGGCTAGCGGGGTTACTCCCTTCGGGCAGTACTTC.

The chain joins TRBV4-1 to TRBJ2-5; TRBD1 is a possible D gene (7 bases). The CDR3 extends over 16 amino acids. Germline CDR1 reads MGHRA; CDR2 reads YSYEKL. V was clipped by 0 bases and J by 3 bases, with 14 bases between them. The CDR3 DNA sequence: TGCGCCAGCAGCCAAGATCCGGCAGGGGGGAAAGAGACCCAGTACTTC. Amino acid sequence: CASSQDPAGGKETQYF.

V usage is TRBV5-1 and J usage is TRBJ2-1; tentatively, D is TRBD2 (5 bases). Trimming pared 5 bases from V and 6 bases from J, leaving 9 bases between. The CDR3 is made up of 12 amino acids. CDR1 is SGHRS and CDR2 is YFSETQ in the germline V gene. The CDR3 loop reads CASRGDTNEQFF. CDR3 DNA sequence: TGCGCCAGCAGGGGAGACACCAATGAGCAGTTCTTC.

The chain is built from TRBV7-2 and TRBJ1-2; 8 bases match TRBD1. The germline V gene encodes CDR1 SGHTA and CDR2 FQGNSA. V gave up 5 bases and J gave up 5 bases; unmatched junction bases: 4. This CDR3 contains 13 residues. This CDR3 is CASSPTGGYGYTF. The DNA of the CDR3 is TGTGCCAGCAGCCCCACAGGGGGGTATGGCTACACCTTC. Complete variable domain (other parts from reference TRBV7-2 and TRBJ1-2): GAGVSQSPSNKVTEKGKDVELRCDPISGHTALYWYRQSLGQGLEFLIYFQGNSAPDKSGLPSDRFSAERTGGSVSTLTIQRTQQEDSAVYLCASSPTGGYGYTFGSGTRLTVV.

V usage is TRBV9 and J usage is TRBJ1-4, with D possibly being TRBD1 (6 bases). The CDR3 is made up of 14 amino acids. CDR1 and CDR2 (germline): SGDLS, YYNGEE. Deletions cut 0 bases from V and 7 bases from J, with 10 bases between. The CDR3 nucleotides are TGTGCCAGCAGCGTAGAAACAGGGTTTGAAAAACTGTTTTTT. Translating gives CASSVETGFEKLFF.

This sequence joins TRBV5-4 and TRBJ2-7; 7 bases fit TRBD2. V shed 3 bases and J 6 bases; nucleotides not matched to a gene: 9. In germline, CDR1 is SGHNT, CDR2 YYREEE (reference sequence). This CDR3 region has 14 residues. The CDR3 DNA follows: TGTGCCAGCAGCTCACTCTGGGGGGGAGCCGAGCAGTACTTC. It specifies CASSSLWGGAEQYF.

This clone occurred a few times. The genes are TRBV9 and TRBJ2-7, with no clear D. Germline-derived CDR1 and CDR2 are SGDLS and YYNGEE. The CDR3 sequence is 15 residues long. Trimming stripped 0 bases from V and 0 bases from J, with 10 bases between. The CDR3 here is CASSVGTVSSYEQYF. The CDR3 region has the DNA TGTGCCAGCAGCGTAGGGACGGTGAGCTCCTACGAGCAGTACTTC. Full variable domain (remainder filled in from reference TRBV9 and TRBJ2-7): DSGVTQTPKHLITATGQRVTLRCSPRSGDLSVYWYQQSLDQGLQFLIQYYNGEERAKGNILERFSAQQFPDLHSELNLSSLELGDSALYFCASSVGTVSSYEQYFGPGTRLTVT.

The chain has TRBV9 and TRBJ2-3; perhaps TRBD1 as D (5 bases). V was cut by 3 bases and J by 2 bases, with 13 bases left in between. The V gene's germline CDR1 is SGDLS and CDR2 YYNGEE. The CDR3 loop spans 15 amino acids. The CDR3 loop reads CASSGGLSLTDTQYF. The DNA of the CDR3 is TGTGCCAGCAGCGGGGGCCTTAGCCTCACAGATACGCAGTATTTT. Filled out from reference TRBV9 and TRBJ2-3, the complete variable domain reads DSGVTQTPKHLITATGQRVTLRCSPRSGDLSVYWYQQSLDQGLQFLIQYYNGEERAKGNILERFSAQQFPDLHSELNLSSLELGDSALYFCASSGGLSLTDTQYFGPGTRLTVL.

This sequence joins TRBV14 and TRBJ2-7, with D possibly being TRBD2 (5 bases). CDR1 and CDR2 from the germline V gene are SGHDN and FVKESK. This CDR3 is built from 12 residues. V was trimmed by 2 bases and J by 7 bases, leaving 9 bases between them. As DNA, the CDR3 is TGTGCCAGCAGCCAATTCGAGGGAGAGCAGTACTTC. It translates to CASSQFEGEQYF. The whole variable domain, filled in from reference TRBV14 and TRBJ2-7, reads EAGVTQFPSHSVIEKGQTVTLRCDPISGHDNLYWYRRVMGKEIKFLLHFVKESKQDESGMPNNRFLAERTGGTYSTLKVQPAELEDSGVYFCASSQFEGEQYFGPGTRLTVT.

The chain combines TRBV28 with TRBJ1-5; 8 bases align to TRBD1. Germline-derived CDR1 and CDR2 are MDHEN and SYDVKM. Losses at the gene ends were 2 bases for V and 13 bases for J; bases not matched to a gene: 7. The CDR3 totals 13 residues. The chain's CDR3 is CASSLTTGAQQHF. The CDR3 coding sequence is TGTGCCAGCAGTTTAACGACAGGGGCCCAACAGCATTTT.

In this sample, this clone turned up once. The CDR3 coding sequence is TGCGCCAGCAGCTTAAGACAGGCCGGCTCTGGAAACACCATATATTTT. It codes for CASSLRQAGSGNTIYF. V is TRBV5-1 and J is TRBJ1-3, with a tentative D call TRBD1 (6 bases). V lost 2 bases to trimming and J lost 0 bases, with 12 bases between them. There are 16 residues in the CDR3. From germline, CDR1 is SGHRS and CDR2 YFSETQ.

This chain links TRBV7-6 with TRBJ2-7, with a possible D match to TRBD1 (6 bases). The germline V gene has CDR1 SGHVS and CDR2 FNYEAQ. There are 13 residues in the CDR3. Trimming stripped 5 bases from V and 2 bases from J, with 10 bases between. The CDR3 is CASSEDRTYEQYF. CDR3 nucleotides: TGTGCCAGCAGCGAGGACAGAACCTACGAGCAGTACTTC.

The J gene is TRBJ1-2, the V gene TRBV6-1; D call uncertain. This CDR3 region has 14 residues. V shed 8 bases and J shed 4 bases, with 17 bases lying between them. The germline gives CDR1 MNHNS, CDR2 SASEGT. CDR3 sequence reads: CASGRPSAGYGYTF. CDR3 coding DNA: TGTGCCAGCGGCCGACCCTCCGCGGGCTATGGCTACACCTTC.